This T cell receptor beta chain was recorded in a study of lymphopenia after photon versus proton radiotherapy. Study-level findings and limits: Authors raise, but do not show, better survival with proton therapy. Under photons, naive T cells and diversity fell while effector/memory populations rose. Post-nadir diversity loss with photons came from oligoclonal expansion, particularly CD8+ Temra cells. In patients who died, overall survival fell as post-nadir TCR diversity dropped more.

The CDR3 has 13 residues. Germline V gene sequence: CDR1 SGHTS, CDR2 YDEGEE. Trimming took off 0 bases at V and 8 bases at J, with 11 bases between the two ends. About this clone itself: Its antigen is not known.

Here immunoSEQ multiplex PCR was the method, and the copy in TCRdb shows in-frame clones only, minus some. This table holds around 26,000 clones, about 84% found once. The receptor was isolated from a woman aged 65 to 85 with pancreatic cancer. The material was peripheral blood, obtained from a patient treated with proton-based radiotherapy. The V call is TRBV5-8, the J call TRBJ1-2; no reliable D call. The CDR3 region is CASSLVGSGGYTF. Written as DNA, the CDR3 is TGTGCCAGCAGCTTGGTCGGGAGTGGCGGCTACACCTTC.